A single T cell receptor (beta chain) is shown here with its context. Its specificity is unknown. Germline and genes: mouse. The read terminates 1 residue before the CDR3 end, so the remaining end is supplied by the germline J gene. This record belongs to a study of tissue T cells after allogeneic stem cell transplantation. Study-wide results and limits: Limitations included a small, clinically heterogeneous cohort and limited sampling depth. Across patients, clones rarely overlapped, yet motif clusters were shared tissue-specifically. Within patients, tissue anatomy strongly shaped TCR repertoire composition.

The germline V gene encodes CDR1 SGHSN and CDR2 HYEKVE. V lost 2 bases, J lost 0 bases, and 4 bases stayed unmatched. This CDR3 has 15 amino acids. CDR3 sequences, V/J genes, frequencies and template counts came from survey-depth TCRbeta sequencing. Assay: immunoSEQ multiplex PCR; the TCRdb copy retains only in-frame clones and omits some. The sample yields roughly 50,000 clones, about three quarters seen once. The specimen was sorted cells pooled from one or two spleens. The chain is built from TRBV12-1 and TRBJ2-5; 7 bases map to TRBD1. This clonotype was obtained from a pool of C57BL/6 mice in good health. The part of the CDR3 DNA that was read is TGTGCCAGCTCTCCCGACAGGGTTAACCAAGACACCCAGTAC. Protein sequence: CASSPDRVNQDTQY. The whole CDR3 region reads CASSPDRVNQDTQYF. The variable domain in full, with the rest retrieved from reference TRBV12-1 and TRBJ2-5, is DSGVVQSPRHIIKEKGGRSVLTCIPISGHSNVVWYQQTLGKELKFLIQHYEKVERDKGFLPSRFSVQQFDDYHSEMNMSALELEDSAMYFCASSPDRVNQDTQYFGPGTRLLVL.